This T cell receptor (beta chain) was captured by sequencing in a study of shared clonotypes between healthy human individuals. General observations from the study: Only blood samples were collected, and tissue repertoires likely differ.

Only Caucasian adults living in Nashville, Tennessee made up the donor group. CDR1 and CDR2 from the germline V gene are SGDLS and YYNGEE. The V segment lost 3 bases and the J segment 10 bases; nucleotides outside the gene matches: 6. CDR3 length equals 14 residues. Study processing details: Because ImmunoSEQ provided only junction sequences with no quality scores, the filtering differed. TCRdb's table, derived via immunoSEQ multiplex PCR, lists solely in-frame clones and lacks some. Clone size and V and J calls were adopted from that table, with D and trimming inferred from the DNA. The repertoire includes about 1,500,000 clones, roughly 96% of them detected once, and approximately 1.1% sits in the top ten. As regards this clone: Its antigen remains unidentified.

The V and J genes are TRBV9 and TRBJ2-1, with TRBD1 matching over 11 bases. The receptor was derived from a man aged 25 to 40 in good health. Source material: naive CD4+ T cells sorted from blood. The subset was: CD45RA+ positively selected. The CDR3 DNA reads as TGTGCCAGCAGCGCGGACAGGGGGCCGAGGGAGCAGTTCTTC. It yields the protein CASSADRGPREQFF.